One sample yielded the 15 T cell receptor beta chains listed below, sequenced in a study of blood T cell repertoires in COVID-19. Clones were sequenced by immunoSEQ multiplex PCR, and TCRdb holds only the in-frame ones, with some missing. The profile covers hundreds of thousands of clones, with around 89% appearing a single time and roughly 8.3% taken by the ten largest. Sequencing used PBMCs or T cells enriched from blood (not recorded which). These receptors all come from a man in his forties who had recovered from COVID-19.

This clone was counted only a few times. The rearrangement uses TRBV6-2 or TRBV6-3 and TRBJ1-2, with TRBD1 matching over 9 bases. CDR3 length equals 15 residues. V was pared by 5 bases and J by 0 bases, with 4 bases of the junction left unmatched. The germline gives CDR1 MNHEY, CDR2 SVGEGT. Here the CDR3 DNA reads TGTGCCAGCAGTCCCGGGACAGGGACTAACTATGGCTACACCTTC. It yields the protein CASSPGTGTNYGYTF.

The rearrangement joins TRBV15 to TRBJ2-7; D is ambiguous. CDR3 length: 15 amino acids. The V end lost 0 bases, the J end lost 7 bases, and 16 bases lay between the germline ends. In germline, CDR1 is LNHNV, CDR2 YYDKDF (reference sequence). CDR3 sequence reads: CATSRDSMGDIEQYF. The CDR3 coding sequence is TGTGCCACCAGCAGAGATTCGATGGGCGATATTGAGCAGTACTTC.

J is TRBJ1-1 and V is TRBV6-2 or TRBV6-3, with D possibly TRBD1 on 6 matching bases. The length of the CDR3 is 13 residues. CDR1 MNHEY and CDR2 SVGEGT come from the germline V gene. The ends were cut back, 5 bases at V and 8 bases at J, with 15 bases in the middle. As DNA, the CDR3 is TGTGCCAGCAGTCAGACAGGCAGAGTGGAAGCTTTCTTT. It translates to CASSQTGRVEAFF.

The CDR3 DNA reads as TGCGCCAGCAGCCCGGGGGACAGCCTAATCCTCTATGGCTACACCTTC. This codes for CASSPGDSLILYGYTF. The chain joins TRBV5-1 to TRBJ1-2, with 7 positions matching TRBD1. Trimming cost V 4 bases and J 4 bases; bases outside gene matches: 13. This CDR3 has 16 amino acids. The V gene's germline CDR1 is SGHRS and CDR2 YFSETQ.

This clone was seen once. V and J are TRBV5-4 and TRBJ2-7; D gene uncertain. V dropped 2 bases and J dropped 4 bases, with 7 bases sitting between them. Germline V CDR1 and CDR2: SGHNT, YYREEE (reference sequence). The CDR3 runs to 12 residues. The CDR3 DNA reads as TGTGCCAGCAGCTTCTCCGGTTACGAGCAGTACTTC. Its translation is CASSFSGYEQYF.

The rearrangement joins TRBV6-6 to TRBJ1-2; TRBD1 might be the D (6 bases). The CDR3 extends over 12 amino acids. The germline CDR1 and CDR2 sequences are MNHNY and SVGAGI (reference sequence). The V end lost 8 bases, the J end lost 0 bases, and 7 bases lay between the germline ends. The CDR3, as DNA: TGTGCCAGCCGGACAGCTAACTATGGCTACACCTTC. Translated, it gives CASRTANYGYTF.

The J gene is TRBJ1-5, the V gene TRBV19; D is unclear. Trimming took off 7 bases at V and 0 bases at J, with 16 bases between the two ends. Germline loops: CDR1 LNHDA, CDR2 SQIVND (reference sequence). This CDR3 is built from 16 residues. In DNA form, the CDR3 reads TGTGCCAGTATTAAATCACAGAGATATAGCAATCAGCCCCAGCATTTT. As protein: CASIKSQRYSNQPQHF.

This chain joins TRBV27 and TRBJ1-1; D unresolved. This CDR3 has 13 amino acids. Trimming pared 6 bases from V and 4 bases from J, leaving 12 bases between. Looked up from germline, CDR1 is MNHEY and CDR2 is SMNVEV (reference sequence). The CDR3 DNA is TGTGCCAGCAGCCGTACCGCAGTCACTGAAGCTTTCTTT. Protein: CASSRTAVTEAFF.

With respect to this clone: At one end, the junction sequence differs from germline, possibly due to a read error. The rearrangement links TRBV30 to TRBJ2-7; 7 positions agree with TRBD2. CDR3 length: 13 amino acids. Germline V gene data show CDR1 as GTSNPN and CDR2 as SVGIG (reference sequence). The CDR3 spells CAWSVTGGVAPNF. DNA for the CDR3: TGTGCCTGGAGTGTCACGGGAGGAGTTGCCCCTAATTTC.

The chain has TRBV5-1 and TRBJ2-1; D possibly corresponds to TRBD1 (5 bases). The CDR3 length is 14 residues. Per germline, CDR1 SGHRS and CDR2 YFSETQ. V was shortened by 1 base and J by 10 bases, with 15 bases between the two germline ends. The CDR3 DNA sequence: TGCGCCAGCAGCTTGTTCATCGGACAACTCGAGCAGTTCTTC. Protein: CASSLFIGQLEQFF. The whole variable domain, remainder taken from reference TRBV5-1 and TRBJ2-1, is KAGVTQTPRYLIKTRGQQVTLSCSPISGHRSVSWYQQTPGQGLQFLFEYFSETQRNKGNFPGRFSGRQFSNSRSEMNVSTLELGDSALYLCASSLFIGQLEQFFGPGTRLTVL.

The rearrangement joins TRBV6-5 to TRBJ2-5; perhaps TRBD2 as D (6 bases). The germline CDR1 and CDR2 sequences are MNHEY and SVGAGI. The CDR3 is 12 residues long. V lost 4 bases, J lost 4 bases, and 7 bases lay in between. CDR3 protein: CASSFGRETQYF. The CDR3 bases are TGTGCCAGCAGTTTCGGGAGAGAGACCCAGTACTTC.

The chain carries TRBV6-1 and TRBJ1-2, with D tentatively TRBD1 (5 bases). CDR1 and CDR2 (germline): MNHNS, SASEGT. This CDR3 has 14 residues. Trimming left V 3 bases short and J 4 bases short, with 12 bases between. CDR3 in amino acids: CASSEYRGFYGYTF. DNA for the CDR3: TGTGCCAGCAGTGAGTATAGGGGCTTCTATGGCTACACCTTC.

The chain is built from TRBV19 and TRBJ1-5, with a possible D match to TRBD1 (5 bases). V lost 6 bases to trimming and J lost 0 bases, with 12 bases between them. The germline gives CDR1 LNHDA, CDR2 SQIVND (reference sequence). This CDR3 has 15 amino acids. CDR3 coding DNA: TGTGCCAGTAGGCGGGGGGGAATTAGCAATCAGCCCCAGCATTTT. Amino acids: CASRRGGISNQPQHF.

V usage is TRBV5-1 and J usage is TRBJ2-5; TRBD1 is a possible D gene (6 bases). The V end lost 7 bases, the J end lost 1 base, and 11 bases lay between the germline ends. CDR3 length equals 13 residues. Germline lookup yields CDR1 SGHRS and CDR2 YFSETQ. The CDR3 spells CASSGTFQETQYF. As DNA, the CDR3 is TGCGCCAGCTCAGGGACATTCCAAGAGACCCAGTACTTC.

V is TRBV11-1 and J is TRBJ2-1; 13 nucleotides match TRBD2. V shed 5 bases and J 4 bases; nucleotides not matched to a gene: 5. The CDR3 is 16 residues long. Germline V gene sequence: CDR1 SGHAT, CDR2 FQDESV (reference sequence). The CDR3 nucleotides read TGTGCCAGCAGCCCGGGACTAGCGGGGATATACAATGAGCAGTTCTTC. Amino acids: CASSPGLAGIYNEQFF.